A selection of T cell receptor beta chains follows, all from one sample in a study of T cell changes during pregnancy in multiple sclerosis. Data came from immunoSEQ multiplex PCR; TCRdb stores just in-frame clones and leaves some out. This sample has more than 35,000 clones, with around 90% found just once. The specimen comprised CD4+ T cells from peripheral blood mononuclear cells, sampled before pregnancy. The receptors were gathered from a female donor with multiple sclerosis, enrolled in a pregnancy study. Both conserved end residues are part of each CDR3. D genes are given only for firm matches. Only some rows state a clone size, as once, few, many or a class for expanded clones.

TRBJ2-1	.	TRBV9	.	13	TGTGCCAGCAGCGTAGCCGGGGTGAGGGAGCAGTTCTTC	CASSVAGVREQFF
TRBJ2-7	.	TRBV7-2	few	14	TGTGCCAGCAGCTTATACAGGGAGTCGTACGAGCAGTACTTC	CASSLYRESYEQYF
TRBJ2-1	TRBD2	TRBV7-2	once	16	TGTGCCAGCAGCTCCCGGGGGGGGAGCTCCTACAATGAGCAGTTCTTC	CASSSRGGSSYNEQFF
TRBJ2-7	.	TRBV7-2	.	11	TGTGCCAGCAGCCCCTTCGGCGAGCAGTACTTC	CASSPFGEQYF
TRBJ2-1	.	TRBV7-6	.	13	TGTGCCAGCAGCTTAGCGGAGGGTACCGAGCAGTTCTTC	CASSLAEGTEQFF
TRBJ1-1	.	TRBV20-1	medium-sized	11	TGCAGTGCGAGGAAACAGGTAGAAGCTTTCTTT	CSARKQVEAFF
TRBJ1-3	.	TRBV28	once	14	TGTGCCAGCAGTCGAGGGCCCTCTGGAAACACCATATATTTT	CASSRGPSGNTIYF
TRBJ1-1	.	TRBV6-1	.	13	TGTGCCAGCATAGCCCGGGGGAGCACTGAAGCTTTCTTT	CASIARGSTEAFF
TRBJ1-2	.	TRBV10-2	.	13	TGCGCCAGCAGTGACGGGATTATCTATGGCTACACCTTC	CASSDGIIYGYTF
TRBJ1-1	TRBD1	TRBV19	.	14	TGTGCCAGTGGGACGACAGGGGGCAGGACTGAAGCTTTCTTT	CASGTTGGRTEAFF
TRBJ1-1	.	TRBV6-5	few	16	TGTGCCAGCAGTTACCCCCGGGAGGTCATGAACACTGAAGCTTTCTTT	CASSYPREVMNTEAFF
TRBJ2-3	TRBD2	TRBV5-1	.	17	TGCGCCAGCAGCACCCGGTGGACTAGCGCCAGCACAGATACGCAGTATTTT	CASSTRWTSASTDTQYF
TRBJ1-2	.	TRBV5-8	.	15	TGTGCCAGCAGCTGGCTCGGCAGGGCCTCAGGGGGCTACACCTTC	CASSWLGRASGGYTF
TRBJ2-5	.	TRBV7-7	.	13	TGTGCTAGCAGCCTACTAGAGATGGAGACCCAGTACTTC	CASSLLEMETQYF
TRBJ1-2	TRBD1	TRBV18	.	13	TGTGCCAGCTCACAGGGGGCCCCCTATGGCTACACCTTC	CASSQGAPYGYTF
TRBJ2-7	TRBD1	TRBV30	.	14	TGTGCCTGGAGTGCAGGGACAGGGTTAGGCGAGCAGTACTTC	CAWSAGTGLGEQYF
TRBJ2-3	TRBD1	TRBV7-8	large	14	TGTGCCAGCAGCTTAGAGGGGGCAGGGGATACGCAGTATTTT	CASSLEGAGDTQYF
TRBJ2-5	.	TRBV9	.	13	TGTGCCAGCAGTTATGGTGGGCTAGAGACCCAGTACTTC	CASSYGGLETQYF
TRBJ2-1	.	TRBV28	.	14	TGTGCCAGCAGTTTACGGGTTCGAATTAATGAGCAGTTCTTC	CASSLRVRINEQFF
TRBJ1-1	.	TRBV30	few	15	TGTGCCTGGAGTACGATTACATGGTTGAACACTGAAGCTTTCTTT	CAWSTITWLNTEAFF
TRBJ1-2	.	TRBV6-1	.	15	TGTGCCAGCCTTGAGGGGGGGGTGGCTAGCTATGGCTACACCTTC	CASLEGGVASYGYTF
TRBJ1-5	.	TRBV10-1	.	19	TGCGCCAGCTGCGCGCCGGGACACCCTGCTGAGGGTGGCAATCAGCCCCAGCATTTT	CASCAPGHPAEGGNQPQHF
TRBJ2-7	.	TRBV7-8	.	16	TGTGCCAGCAGCTTATATACAGGGCCCTACTCCTACGAGCAGTACTTC	CASSLYTGPYSYEQYF
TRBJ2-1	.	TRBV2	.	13	TGTGCCAGCAGGGGGAGAGGGAGCAATGAGCAGTTCTTC	CASRGRGSNEQFF
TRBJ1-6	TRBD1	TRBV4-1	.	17	TGCGCCAGCAGCCTTTCCCGGGACAGGGCCTATAATTCACCCCTCCACTTT	CASSLSRDRAYNSPLHF
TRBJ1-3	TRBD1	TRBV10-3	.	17	TGTGCCATCAGCCTTACCGGGACAGGGGGAACTGGAAACACCATATATTTT	CAISLTGTGGTGNTIYF
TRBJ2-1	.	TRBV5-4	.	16	TGTGCCAGCAGCTCGCCCGGACAAGTATACGGCAATGAGCAGTTCTTC	CASSSPGQVYGNEQFF
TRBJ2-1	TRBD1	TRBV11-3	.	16	TGTGCCAGCAGCTTAGCCAACTCGCCAGACAGGGGGGAGCAGTTCTTC	CASSLANSPDRGEQFF
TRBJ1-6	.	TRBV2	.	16	TGTGCCAGCAGTGAAGTTGGCAGCTCCTATAATTCACCCCTCCACTTT	CASSEVGSSYNSPLHF
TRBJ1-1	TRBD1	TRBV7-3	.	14	TGTGCCAGCAGCACAGGGGGAAGGGGCACTGAAGCTTTCTTT	CASSTGGRGTEAFF
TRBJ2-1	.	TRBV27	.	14	TGTGCCAGCAGTACAGCCTTACCATACAATGAGCAGTTCTTC	CASSTALPYNEQFF
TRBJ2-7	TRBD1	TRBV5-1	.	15	TGCGCCAGCAGCCCACGTACCGGGACAGGGAACGAGCAGTACTTC	CASSPRTGTGNEQYF
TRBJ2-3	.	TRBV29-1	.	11	TGCAGCGCCGGGGGTACGGGTACGCAGTATTTT	CSAGGTGTQYF